The source of this T cell receptor (beta chain) is a study of human thymus T cells. The source of the thymus tissue was resections taken during corrective heart surgery. Measured with immunoSEQ multiplex PCR; TCRdb has only the in-frame clones, and not every one. The sample shows tens of thousands of clones, around 96% of them seen only once. Sequencing was done on a sample of thymus tissue. This clonotype was obtained from a boy younger than two with a congenital heart defect but otherwise immunologically healthy.

The CDR3, as DNA: TGCGCCAGCATTGGTTCCCTCCACTTT. Its protein product is CASIGSLHF. This rearrangement joins TRBV23-1 to TRBJ1-6, with D uncertain. TRBV23-1 qualifies as an ORF whose function is uncertain. V gave up 7 bases and J gave up 14 bases, with 6 bases separating them. The CDR3 is made up of 9 amino acids.